This T cell receptor (beta chain) was identified in a study of blood T cell repertoires in COVID-19. Profiling relied on immunoSEQ multiplex PCR, and the TCRdb table lists in-frame clones only, not all of them. The repertoire holds around 180,000 clones, 85% to 90% seen once, with around a sixth in the top ten. This clone came up a few times. This CDR3 has 17 amino acids. The germline V gene encodes CDR1 SGHTA and CDR2 FQGNSA. V was clipped by 1 base and J by 2 bases, with 15 bases between them. The sequence derives from a person between 65 and 79 years old with COVID-19, enrolled during active disease. The chain has TRBV7-2 and TRBJ1-5; a possible D gene is TRBD1 (6 bases). Input material: peripheral blood. The CDR3 region is CASSLVPTGIGNQPQHF. In nucleotides, the CDR3 is TGTGCCAGCAGCTTAGTCCCCACAGGGATCGGCAATCAGCCCCAGCATTTT.